This TCR beta chain appears in the sequencing data of a study of T-cell memory formation after mild COVID-19. In this sample, this clonotype turned up a few times. One entry per CDR3 protein, called by TCRdb with MiXCR from the 5' RACE reads. The sample carries 580,000 or so distinct CDR3 sequences, 17% recorded once. CDR1 is ENHRY, CDR2 SYGVKD, per germline. The CDR3 length is 13 residues. Trimming took off 7 bases at V and 7 bases at J, with 14 bases between the two ends. The chain uses TRBV10-3 and TRBJ2-1; D is perhaps TRBD1 (6 bases). This TCR came from an adult woman who had mild COVID-19 (a few samples of this study predate the infection). Cell type and time point are not known. Sequenced: PBMCs or a T cell subset sorted from them (not recorded which). Here the CDR3 DNA reads TGTGCCATCATGACAGGTGGACTGAATGAGCAGTTCTTC. This gives the protein CAIMTGGLNEQFF.